This TCR beta chain appears in the sequencing data of a study of cytomegalovirus exposure and HLA in healthy donors (TCRdb year 2017). Background for the entire study: According to an earlier analysis of a few hundred of the donors, about 180 million T cells yielded 90 million to 130 million unique TCR beta sequences and about 280 Gb of sequence data. Among some 410 genotyped donors of the cohort, an average of approximately 200,000 unique TCR beta nucleotide sequences was sequenced per donor, of which about 19% were non-productive. Roughly 5 DR-DQ haplotypes were handled as single units for association and clustering, since linkage in the cohort was strong. Using immunosequencing, the study profiled T cell repertoires from approximately 700 subjects and related those repertoires to cytomegalovirus serostatus. In a later analysis, previously published TCR beta repertoires from 500 to 750 donors were re-analyzed and high-resolution HLA genotyping was added so that TCR occurrence patterns could be studied. The number of donors typed differed by locus, with roughly 629-640 for A, B, C, DRB1 and DQB1, roughly 520 for DQA1, 606 for DPA1, and some 470 for DPB1. Alongside the repertoire data, information on donor age, sex, ethnicity and CMV serostatus was compiled. Of the 300 to 500 genotyped donors, roughly 80% were placed in the genetic ancestry cluster associated with self-reported Caucasian donors. HLA typing covered class I and class II loci at four-digit resolution. All discovery cohort repertoires had been generated on a single sequencing platform. Along with the roughly 610-subject first cohort, a separate validation cohort of 120 different subjects was used. Genome-wide SNP genotypes for about 55% of the roughly 670 donors were used in a later genetic analysis, which treated that subset as a discovery cohort. The study was designed to test whether signatures of past pathogen exposure could be identified by cataloging public T cell receptors. To predict cytomegalovirus infection status, the study brought together high-throughput TCR immunosequencing, statistical association of individual TCRs with disease status, and machine learning. Rather than drawing on any new phenotypic data, the later analysis identified candidate immune exposures from TCR beta sequences and the way those sequences occurred across donors. About 280 gigabases of sequencing data and tens of millions of unique TCR sequences made up an early release that covered approximately 650 HLA-typed donors. An earlier analysis of more than 450 of the donors used high-throughput TCR beta sequencing to judge whether each TCR beta V gene segment behaved as functional or pseudogenic.

The cohort was made up of 500 to 800 healthy bone marrow donors. At the time of sampling, all cohort members were nominally healthy, though unrecorded immune exposures were likely present. The donor was CMV seronegative and was included in the group of about 400 seronegative cohort members. A peripheral blood sample was provided by each donor, and peripheral blood mononuclear cells were used for TCR beta sequencing. The Qiagen DNeasy Blood Extraction Kit was used to extract genomic DNA from the blood cell samples. As to this clone: Its antigen is currently not known. Per-base qualities were not stored, and no clone one base away is much larger.

Study-wide conclusions, independent of this receptor: In vitro tests confirmed that a few of the cytomegalovirus-associated TCR beta chains recognize cytomegalovirus antigens. Across donors, most TCR sequences were observed very rarely, whereas some public TCRs were present in many individuals. When HLA alleles, especially DR and DQ, strongly co-occurred, TCR associations were difficult to assign to individual alleles. Presence/absence analyses assumed roughly uniform sequencing depth across donors, an assumption that may not hold. A total of fewer than 200 TCR beta chains were listed by the study as associated with cytomegalovirus. Specific HLA alleles were associated with over 15,000 TCR beta sequences at a false discovery rate of 0.05 in a later analysis. In this cohort, only TCR beta chains were sequenced, and detectable features were limited by the absence of alpha or paired-chain data. A later genetic analysis associated a missense DCLRE1C variant with V-gene and J-gene trimming of TCR beta chains, and an independent cohort replicated the association. Because counts were too low, seventeen rarely observed V segments, including chromosome 9 orphons, were left out of the earlier analysis of approximately 580 of the donors. Because some donors lacked HLA typing at each locus, the association tests relied only on the typed subset. Linkage disequilibrium might explain the correlated functional status among segregating V segments, but an unknown experimental factor could not be ruled out. The authors suggested that the approach could potentially be extended to other disease states and immunological phenotypes. Most CMV-associated TCR beta chains appeared to be HLA-restricted in a later analysis, and the HLA associations seemed to be driven largely by CMV exposure. In an earlier analysis of several hundred of the donors, most TCR beta V segments were observed in productive rearrangements about 87% or about 30% of the time, broadly matching IMGT annotations. A later genetic analysis reported fewer N-insertions in productive TCRs among donors in an Asian-associated ancestry cluster than the roughly 640-donor mean. In both the original and validation cohorts, the classifier was reported to diagnose cytomegalovirus status with high specificity and sensitivity. The sequencing pipeline was judged likely to have produced a cluster of highly shared sequence variants as a technical artifact. A further reported finding was that TCR beta sequences accurately predicted the HLA-A and HLA-B alleles for most subjects in the first cohort. In a later analysis, HLA-associated TCR beta chains were found to be more clonally expanded and to have lower generation probabilities than equally common non-associated chains. Immune exposure information for the cohort was limited to CMV serostatus. In a later analysis, several top co-occurrence clusters were reported to appear linked to parvovirus B19, influenza, CMV and Epstein-Barr virus. A later analysis found that TCR association rates varied across HLA loci, with DRB1 alleles showing the most associated TCRs and HLA-C alleles the fewest.

Library preparation used the immunoSEQ multiplex PCR assay. For the multiplex PCR, a mixture combining 60 forward primers for TCR Vbeta segments and 13 reverse primers for TCR Jbeta segments was used. The CDR3 region of rearranged TCR beta genes was amplified from genomic DNA with a multiplex PCR assay. Amplified TCR beta libraries were sequenced as 87-base-pair reads on the Illumina HiSeq System. The authors processed their data as follows. A later analysis tallied roughly 80 million unique TCR beta chains across the 666 repertoires, and around 9.9 million of those chains were shared by two or more donors. Raw reads were error-corrected and collapsed into unique sequences with a nearest-neighbor algorithm that merged closely related sequences to remove PCR and sequencing errors. V, D and J gene segments were assigned by aligning CDR3 sequences to IMGT reference sequences. Each retained sequence needed at least a six-nucleotide match to both a V gene segment and a J gene segment. Rearrangements were called productive when the CDR3 lacked stop codons and stayed in frame with V and J; all others were non-productive. CDR3 was defined according to IMGT convention as the region running from the second conserved V-encoded cysteine to the conserved J-encoded phenylalanine. In an earlier analysis of around 640 of the donors, sequences lacking an unambiguous match to a single V gene segment were excluded. In an earlier analysis of about 590 of the donors, a V segment was called functional when productive rearrangements were above 56.7%, and segregating when the standard deviation between donors exceeded 5%. A statistical classification framework was built for diagnosing cytomegalovirus status from the catalog of TCR beta chain sequences. A later analysis assigned V and J genes by comparing TCR nucleotide sequences with IMGT/GENE-DB human TR gene sequences. The TCRdist pipeline was used in a later analysis to assign CDR3 sequences and most-parsimonious VDJ recombination scenarios. A later analysis defined each TCR beta chain by its CDR3 amino acid sequence plus V-gene family, and excluded reads lacking a unique V-gene family. A later analysis removed several hundred highly shared, low-generation-probability nucleotide sequences to deal with suspected cross-contamination and a sequencing artifact. For each public chain, a later analysis derived a clonal expansion index from normalized ranks of inferred template counts within each repertoire. In a later analysis, generation probabilities were computed with a VDJ recombination model fitted to out-of-frame rearrangements, and the resulting probabilities were checked against IGoR. In a later analysis, hypergeometric tests were used to score TCR-TCR, TCR-HLA and TCR-CMV co-occurrence, with a repertoire-size bias correction applied to TCR pairs. A later analysis estimated false discovery rates by permuting HLA or CMV assignments 20 times. A later analysis grouped co-occurring TCRs with DBSCAN, adding TCRdist sequence similarity when clustering within HLA-allele-positive subsets. For co-occurrence clustering, repertoires with fewer than 30,000 or more than 120,000 public chains were excluded, along with about five repertoires with anomalous nucleotide sharing. Entries here come from immuneACCESS through TCRdb and include only in-frame sequences with V and J called. Some clones fail to appear in such tables; in the studies checked, an unresolved V gene covers under half of the shortfall, and the cause of the remainder is unknown. Clone size and V and J calls were adopted from that table, with D and trimming inferred from the DNA. The sample table contains 100,000 or so clones; only one count was recorded for roughly 70% of them. The biggest ten clones account for 2% to 2.5% of the sample.

Source material: PBMCs. The TCR comes from a man younger than 40 in good health and CMV-seronegative.

This receptor carries the CDR3 CASLTPRWVAGCCLETQYF. The base sequence is TGTGCAAGTCTCACACCCAGGTGGGTAGCGGGGTGTTGTTTGGAGACCCAGTACTTC. This chain is built from TRBV12-2 and TRBJ2-5; the tabulated D call, TRBD2, remains unverified against the DNA. TRBV12-2 is designated a pseudogene. Counted from cysteine to phenylalanine, this CDR3 has 19 amino acids. CDR3 DNA only is kept here, 57 bases in frame from base 1.